This T cell receptor (beta chain) comes out of a study of STAT5B mutations in CD4+ large granular lymphocyte leukemia. Study results and caveats: Without putative leukemic clones, patient CD4-sorted repertoires remained more clonal than healthy CD4+ repertoires. Top patient clones used TRBV06 genes more often: 8/27 versus 2/35 in controls.

The J segment lost 9 bases and the V segment lost 4 bases, leaving 6 bases of the junction unmatched. The CDR3 is made up of 14 amino acids. CDR1 WSHSY and CDR2 SAAADI come from the germline V gene. Note on this clone: What it binds is not known.

Produced via immunoSEQ multiplex PCR; TCRdb's table is partial and in-frame only. The sample contains about 32,000 clones, over 80% of which appear only once. The sequenced material came from CD4+ T cells from blood buffy coats. This sequence joins TRBV10-2 and TRBJ1-3; 10 bases line up with TRBD1. The TCR originated in a human donor in good health. The CDR3 region is CASSGGQGGATIYF. The CDR3 DNA is TGCGCCAGCAGTGGAGGACAGGGGGGGGCCACCATATATTTT.